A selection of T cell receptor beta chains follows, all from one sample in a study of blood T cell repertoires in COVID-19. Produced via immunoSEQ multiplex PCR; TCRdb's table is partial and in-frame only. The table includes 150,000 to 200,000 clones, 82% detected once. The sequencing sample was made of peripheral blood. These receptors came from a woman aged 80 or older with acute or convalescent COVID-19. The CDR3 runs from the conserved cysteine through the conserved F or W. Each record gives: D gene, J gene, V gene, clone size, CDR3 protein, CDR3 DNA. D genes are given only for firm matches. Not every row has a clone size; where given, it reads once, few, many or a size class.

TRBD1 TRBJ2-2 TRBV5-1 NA CASSLGTGGSGELFF TGCGCCAGCAGCTTGGGGACAGGGGGTTCCGGGGAGCTGTTTTTT
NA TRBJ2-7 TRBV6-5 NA CASRLSLLYEQYF TGTGCCAGCAGATTGTCCCTCCTCTACGAGCAGTACTTC
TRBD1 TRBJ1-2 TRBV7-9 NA CASSSAPGRGQTHGYTF TGTGCCAGCAGCTCCGCCCCCGGGAGGGGACAGACCCATGGCTACACCTTC
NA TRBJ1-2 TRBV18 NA CASSPRPIPGEHTNYGYTF TGTGCCAGCTCACCCCGGCCTATTCCGGGGGAACATACTAACTATGGCTACACCTTC
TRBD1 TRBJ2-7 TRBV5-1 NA CASSGTGFDYEQYF TGCGCCAGCAGCGGGACAGGCTTTGACTACGAGCAGTACTTC
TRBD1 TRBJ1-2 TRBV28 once CASSDRGYGYTF TGTGCCAGCAGCGACAGGGGCTATGGCTACACCTTC
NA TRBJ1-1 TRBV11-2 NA CASSLRGGTEAFF TGTGCCAGCAGCTTAAGGGGGGGAACTGAAGCTTTCTTT
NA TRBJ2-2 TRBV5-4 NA CASSLGRLNTGELFF TGTGCCAGCAGCTTGGGGAGGCTCAACACCGGGGAGCTGTTTTTT
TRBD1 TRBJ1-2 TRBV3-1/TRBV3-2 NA CASSQSDRGRDGYTF TGTGCCAGCAGCCAATCGGACAGGGGGCGCGATGGCTACACCTTC
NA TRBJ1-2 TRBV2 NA CASSLEGGGSGYTF TGTGCCAGCAGTCTGGAGGGAGGCGGATCTGGCTACACCTTC
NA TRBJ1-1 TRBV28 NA CASLVTGEVNTEAFF TGTGCCAGCCTAGTCACAGGTGAGGTGAACACTGAAGCTTTCTTT
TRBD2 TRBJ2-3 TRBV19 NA CASSKLAAVTDTQYF TGTGCCAGTAGTAAACTAGCGGCAGTCACAGATACGCAGTATTTT
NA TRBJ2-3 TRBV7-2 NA CASSAPGSDTQYF TGTGCCAGCAGCGCCCCCGGGAGTGATACGCAGTATTTT
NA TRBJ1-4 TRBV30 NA CAWSVTKAREKLFF TGTGCCTGGAGTGTTACGAAAGCCAGGGAAAAACTGTTTTTT
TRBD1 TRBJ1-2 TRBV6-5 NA CASSSGTVYGYTF TGTGCCAGCAGTTCCGGGACAGTCTATGGCTACACCTTC
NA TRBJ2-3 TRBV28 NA CASSSLAHSTDTQYF TGTGCCAGCAGTTCTCTAGCGCATAGCACAGATACGCAGTATTTT
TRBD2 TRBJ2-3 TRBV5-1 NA CASPSGGGRTDTQYF TGCGCCAGCCCGAGCGGGGGAGGACGCACAGATACGCAGTATTTT
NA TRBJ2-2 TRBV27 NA CASSLSKGWNWPGELFF TGTGCCAGCAGTTTATCGAAGGGGTGGAACTGGCCCGGGGAGCTGTTTTTT
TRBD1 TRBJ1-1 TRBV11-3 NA CASSPGTGNTEAFF TGTGCCAGCAGCCCAGGGACAGGGAACACTGAAGCTTTCTTT
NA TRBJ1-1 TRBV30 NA CAWSPGVLEAFF TGTGCCTGGAGTCCGGGGGTCCTCGAAGCTTTCTTT
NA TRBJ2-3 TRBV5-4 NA CASREGPTDTQYF TGTGCCAGCAGGGAGGGACCAACAGATACGCAGTATTTT
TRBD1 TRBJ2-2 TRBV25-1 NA CASSAVTGGVTGELFF TGTGCCAGCAGTGCCGTTACAGGGGGAGTCACCGGGGAGCTGTTTTTT
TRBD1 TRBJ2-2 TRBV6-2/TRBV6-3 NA CASSWEVHRGRFNTGELFF TGTGCCAGCAGTTGGGAAGTCCACAGGGGGCGATTTAACACCGGGGAGCTGTTTTTT
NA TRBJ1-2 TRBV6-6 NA CASSYSSGEGYTF TGTGCCAGCAGTTACTCGTCGGGGGAAGGCTACACCTTC
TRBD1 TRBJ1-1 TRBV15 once CATSRSRDRGRSEAFF TGTGCCACCAGCAGGTCCCGGGACAGGGGGCGAAGTGAAGCTTTCTTT
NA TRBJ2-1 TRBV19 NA CASSATIYNEQFF TGTGCCAGTAGTGCAACAATATACAATGAGCAGTTCTTC
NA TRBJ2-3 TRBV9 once CASSVWADTQYF TGTGCCAGCAGCGTATGGGCTGACACGCAGTATTTT
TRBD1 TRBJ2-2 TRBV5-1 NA CASTPTGTTGELFF TGCGCCAGCACGCCGACAGGGACCACCGGGGAGCTGTTTTTT